Shown below are 11 T cell receptor beta chains from a single sample sequenced in a study of cytomegalovirus exposure and HLA in healthy donors. The PCR used 60 Vbeta and 13 Jbeta primers. Here immunoSEQ multiplex PCR was the method, and the copy in TCRdb shows in-frame clones only, minus some. The table lists 150,000 to 200,000 clones, approximately 78% of them singletons. The sequencing sample was made of PBMCs. All receptors come from a woman younger than 35 in good health and CMV-seronegative.

This clone was observed a handful of times. The chain has TRBV2 and TRBJ1-1; a possible D gene is TRBD1 (5 bases). The CDR3 totals 14 residues. Per the germline V gene, CDR1 is SNHLY and CDR2 is FYNNEI. V dropped 4 bases and J dropped 0 bases, with 9 bases sitting between them. Here the CDR3 DNA reads TGTGCCAGCAGTGCGAGACAGCTGAACACTGAAGCTTTCTTT. Protein product: CASSARQLNTEAFF.

This clone was counted only a few times. This sequence joins TRBV6-5 and TRBJ2-3, with 7 bases matching TRBD2. Germline V lookup: CDR1 MNHEY, CDR2 SVGAGI. This CDR3 comprises 14 residues. V shed 6 bases, J shed 1 base, and the junction held 4 bases outside the gene matches. The CDR3, as DNA: TGTGCCAGCAGCGCGGCGGGAGGCACAGATACGCAGTATTTT. It yields the protein CASSAAGGTDTQYF.

This clone was seen once. The rearrangement links TRBV4-3 to TRBJ2-5; TRBD2 aligns across 8 bases. The CDR3 runs 15 residues. The germline gives CDR1 LGHNA, CDR2 YSLEER. The ends lost 3 bases at V and 4 bases at J; junction bases unmatched: 7. CDR3 nucleotides: TGCGCCAGCAGCCACGGGGGGGGCGGGCTAGAGACCCAGTACTTC. Protein: CASSHGGGGLETQYF.

V gene TRBV11-3 combines with J gene TRBJ2-7; 11 nucleotides align to TRBD2. The CDR3 is 14 amino acids. Trimming took 2 bases from V and 3 from J; bases not matched to a gene: 0. In germline, CDR1 is SGHNT, CDR2 YENEEA. CDR3 amino acids: CASSLLAGGYEQYV. As DNA, the CDR3 is TGTGCCAGCAGCTTACTAGCGGGAGGCTACGAGCAGTACGTC.

The V gene is TRBV5-4, the J gene TRBJ2-7, with 7 bases that match TRBD1. This CDR3 is 14 amino acids long. In germline, CDR1 is SGHNT, CDR2 YYREEE (reference sequence). V lost 3 bases to trimming and J lost 2 bases; unmatched junction nucleotides: 5. DNA for the CDR3: TGTGCCAGCAGCTACTTCCAGGGGGCCTACGAGCAGTACTTC. Its translation is CASSYFQGAYEQYF.

This sequence joins TRBV28 and TRBJ2-3; 9 nucleotides line up with TRBD1. Germline V CDR1 and CDR2: MDHEN, SYDVKM. CDR3 length equals 16 residues. V lost 6 bases to trimming and J lost 7 bases; unmatched junction nucleotides: 14. CDR3 region: CASSPDPPGTGYTQYF. CDR3 nucleotides: TGTGCCAGCAGCCCCGACCCGCCCGGGACAGGGTATACGCAGTATTTT.

The chain employs TRBV11-2 and TRBJ2-7, with D possibly being TRBD1 (6 bases). There are 14 residues in the CDR3. Between the trimmed V and J ends, which lost 6 bases and 6 bases, there was a span of 18 bases. Per the germline V gene, CDR1 is SGHAT and CDR2 is FQNNGV. The CDR3 nucleotides read TGTGCCAGCAGTAACACAGGGCCTAAGTTCGAGCAGTACTTC. As protein: CASSNTGPKFEQYF.

About this clone: The junction differs from germline at one of its ends, possibly a read error. This rearrangement joins TRBV7-9 to TRBJ1-2; D uncertain. CDR1 and CDR2 (germline): SEHNR, FQNEAQ (reference sequence). This CDR3 spans 14 amino acids. The CDR3 DNA reads as TGTTCCAGCAGCTTAGATGGGAGAGACTATGGCTACACCTTC. Residues: CSSSLDGRDYGYTF.

The V gene is TRBV11-2, the J gene TRBJ2-1, with TRBD1 as a possible D gene (6 bases). Germline V CDR1 and CDR2: SGHAT, FQNNGV. CDR3 size: 11 residues. V was cut by 1 base and J by 12 bases, with 7 bases left in between. CDR3 nucleotide sequence: TGTGCCAGCAGCTTAGGCAGGGGGCAGTTCTTC. It yields the protein CASSLGRGQFF.

The chain links TRBV7-9 to TRBJ2-1; no reliable D call. The CDR3 extends over 14 amino acids. V lost 3 bases, J lost 2 bases, and 8 bases lay in between. In germline, CDR1 is SEHNR, CDR2 FQNEAQ (reference sequence). The CDR3, as DNA: TGTGCCAGCAGCTTTGCGCCGACCTACAATGAGCAGTTCTTC. This sequence encodes CASSFAPTYNEQFF. Filled out from reference TRBV7-9 and TRBJ2-1, the complete variable domain reads DTGVSQNPRHKITKRGQNVTFRCDPISEHNRLYWYRQTLGQGPEFLTYFQNEAQLEKSRLLSDRFSAERPKGSFSTLEIQRTEQGDSAMYLCASSFAPTYNEQFFGPGTRLTVL.

The chain recombines TRBV28 with TRBJ2-3; D perhaps matches TRBD2 (5 bases). The germline gives CDR1 MDHEN, CDR2 SYDVKM. Trimming took off 1 base at V and 4 bases at J, with 15 bases between the two ends. The CDR3 length is 16 residues. In nucleotides, the CDR3 is TGTGCCAGCAGTTTATTTGGGAGAGGGTCCGCAGATACGCAGTATTTT. Translation: CASSLFGRGSADTQYF.